These 31 T cell receptor beta chains share one sample of origin, sequenced in a study of blood T cell repertoires in COVID-19. Profiling relied on immunoSEQ multiplex PCR, and the TCRdb table lists in-frame clones only, not all of them. The table records 350,000 or so clones, roughly 87% of them present only once. The material sequenced was PBMCs or T cells enriched from blood (not recorded which). The receptors here all came from a woman under 40 who had recovered from COVID-19.

This chain joins TRBV2 and TRBJ1-3; D gene unclear. V was shortened by 6 bases and J by 3 bases, with 18 bases between the two germline ends. The germline CDR1 and CDR2 sequences are SNHLY and FYNNEI. This CDR3 has 16 amino acids. The CDR3 loop reads CASSARSVASGNTIYF. The CDR3 DNA is TGTGCCAGCAGCGCTCGGTCCGTTGCGAGTGGAAACACCATATATTTT.

This chain uses TRBV5-1 with TRBJ1-6; TRBD1 agrees at 10 bases. Germline V gene lookup returns CDR1 SGHRS and CDR2 YFSETQ. The CDR3 consists of 16 residues. V lost 4 bases, J lost 9 bases, and 10 bases stayed unmatched. The CDR3 coding sequence is TGCGCCAGCAGCCTCGTTCCGGGACAGGGGAGTTCACCCCTCCACTTT. This codes for CASSLVPGQGSSPLHF.

Only one count was recorded for this clone. The rearrangement uses TRBV10-3 and TRBJ1-1, with a weak D call TRBD1 (6 bases). V lost 6 bases to trimming and J lost 2 bases, with 13 bases between them. CDR1 is ENHRY and CDR2 is SYGVKD in the germline V gene. This CDR3 region has 14 residues. The CDR3, as DNA: TGTGCCATCAGATCCCGGGACACCAACACTGAAGCTTTCTTT. Its translation is CAIRSRDTNTEAFF.

The chain has TRBV29-1 and TRBJ2-7; 9 positions match TRBD1. Germline V gene sequence: CDR1 SQVTM, CDR2 ANQGSEA. Trimming cost V 1 base and J 0 bases; bases outside gene matches: 4. The CDR3 consists of 15 residues. The CDR3 DNA is TGCAGCGTTGAAGGCCGGGGACAGGGCTCCTACGAGCAGTACTTC. This gives the protein CSVEGRGQGSYEQYF.

The chain has TRBV27 and TRBJ1-4; D is unclear. Trimming pared 3 bases from V and 4 bases from J, leaving 9 bases between. This CDR3 is 14 amino acids long. Germline V gene sequence: CDR1 MNHEY, CDR2 SMNVEV (reference sequence). Written as DNA, the CDR3 is TGTGCCAGCAGTTTTAGCAGATTTAATGAAAAACTGTTTTTT. This translates into CASSFSRFNEKLFF.

This clone was recorded once. V usage is TRBV7-8 and J usage is TRBJ1-5; tentatively, D is TRBD1 (5 bases). This CDR3 contains 15 residues. Germline-derived CDR1 and CDR2 are SGHVS and FQNEAQ. The V gene lost 9 bases and the J gene lost 1 base, with 16 bases spanning the gap. CDR3 region: CASAGVTGSNQPQHF. The DNA for the CDR3 is TGTGCCAGTGCGGGGGTGACTGGGAGCAATCAGCCCCAGCATTTT. Supplemented by reference TRBV7-8 and TRBJ1-5, the full variable domain reads GAGVSQSPRYKVAKRGQDVALRCDPISGHVSLFWYQQALGQGPEFLTYFQNEAQLDKSGLPSDRFFAERPEGSVSTLKIQRTQQEDSAVYLCASAGVTGSNQPQHFGDGTRLSIL.

This clone was seen more than once but under ten times. The chain couples TRBV15 to TRBJ2-5; TRBD1 matches 7 bases. CDR3 length: 17 residues. V shed 3 bases, J shed 5 bases, and the junction held 15 bases outside the gene matches. Germline CDR1 LNHNV, CDR2 YYDKDF (reference sequence). CDR3 loop: CATSSPRDRFTPETQYF. Written as DNA, the CDR3 is TGTGCCACCAGCAGCCCCCGGGACAGATTTACGCCGGAGACCCAGTACTTC.

The chain recombines TRBV5-1 with TRBJ1-1; 7 bases are shared with TRBD1. V lost 0 bases and J lost 0; bases outside the gene matches: 5. The CDR3 consists of 16 residues. Germline CDR1 and CDR2: SGHRS and YFSETQ. In DNA form, the CDR3 reads TGCGCCAGCAGCTTGGCCCGGGACAGCATGAACACTGAAGCTTTCTTT. This sequence encodes CASSLARDSMNTEAFF.

This sequence joins TRBV27 and TRBJ1-1; 8 bases align to TRBD1. This CDR3 is 14 amino acids long. Trimming at V came to 7 bases and at J to 4 bases, leaving 8 bases not matched to a gene. From germline, CDR1 is MNHEY and CDR2 SMNVEV (reference sequence). The CDR3 is CASTRTGLGTEAFF. The CDR3 DNA follows: TGTGCCAGCACTCGGACAGGGCTAGGCACTGAAGCTTTCTTT.

This rearrangement joins TRBV19 to TRBJ1-5, with 9 bases lining up with TRBD1. V trimming: 0 bases; J trimming: 7 bases; junction bases outside the gene matches: 10. CDR3 size: 17 residues. The germline V gene has CDR1 LNHDA and CDR2 SQIVND (reference sequence). DNA for the CDR3: TGTGCCAGTAGTATAGAGGGCGGGACAGGGACAGGCCAGCCCCAGCATTTT. This codes for CASSIEGGTGTGQPQHF.

The chain has TRBV5-6 and TRBJ1-6; no clear D. Germline-derived CDR1 and CDR2 are SGHDT and YYEEEE. V was clipped by 5 bases and J by 6 bases, with 9 bases between them. CDR3 length equals 13 residues. The CDR3 here is CASRTSFNSPLHF. CDR3 DNA sequence: TGTGCCAGCAGAACTTCGTTTAATTCACCCCTCCACTTT.

The chain combines TRBV28 with TRBJ2-7; tentative D call: TRBD2 (5 bases). Germline V gives CDR1 MDHEN, CDR2 SYDVKM. The length of the CDR3 is 14 residues. V was shortened by 5 bases and J by 2 bases, with 13 bases between the two germline ends. CDR3 DNA sequence: TGTGCCAGCAGTACCCGGGGTCGGGCCTACGAGCAGTACTTC. Protein product: CASSTRGRAYEQYF.

The J gene is TRBJ1-2, the V gene TRBV5-1; D unresolved. Germline loops: CDR1 SGHRS, CDR2 YFSETQ. There are 16 residues in the CDR3. V was trimmed by 0 bases and J by 5 bases, leaving 17 bases between them. The CDR3 region has the DNA TGCGCCAGCAGCTTGGTGTTCGGATCGGCGGGGTATGGCTACACCTTC. This gives the protein CASSLVFGSAGYGYTF.

V gene TRBV2 combines with J gene TRBJ2-7; 9 bases are a match to TRBD1. The CDR3 is 14 residues long. Germline V gene lookup returns CDR1 SNHLY and CDR2 FYNNEI. The trim removed 8 bases at V and 2 bases at J, leaving 7 bases unmatched. The CDR3 region has the DNA TGTGCCAGCCGAGGACAGGGGATCACCTACGAGCAGTACTTC. Amino acid sequence: CASRGQGITYEQYF.

The chain has TRBV23-1 and TRBJ2-2; 7 bases are shared with TRBD1. TRBV23-1 is filed as an ORF, its function uncertain. The V and J ends lost 4 bases and 1 base, in that order; junction bases with no gene match: 6. The CDR3 has 16 residues. DNA for the CDR3: TGCGCCAGCAGTCTGAAGGACAGGAGGAACACCGGGGAGCTGTTTTTT. Protein: CASSLKDRRNTGELFF.

V and J are TRBV7-2 and TRBJ1-5; tentatively, D is TRBD1 (6 bases). The V end was cut by 0 bases, the J end by 1 base, with 13 bases between. This CDR3 has 17 amino acids. The germline V gene encodes CDR1 SGHTA and CDR2 FQGNSA. This CDR3 reads CASSLAWEQGSNQPQHF. CDR3 coding DNA: TGTGCCAGCAGCTTAGCGTGGGAACAGGGCAGCAATCAGCCCCAGCATTTT.

This clone has a single count. This chain joins TRBV29-1 and TRBJ1-1; no clear D. Germline V gives CDR1 SQVTM, CDR2 ANQGSEA. There are 13 residues in the CDR3. Deletions cut 5 bases from V and 1 base from J, with 11 bases between. CDR3 region: CSVHEGGNTEAFF. The CDR3 region has the DNA TGCAGCGTTCATGAGGGTGGGAACACTGAAGCTTTCTTT.

The V gene is TRBV14, the J gene TRBJ1-3; 7 nucleotides align to TRBD1. Per the germline V gene, CDR1 is SGHDN and CDR2 is FVKESK. The CDR3 runs 15 residues. J lost 2 bases, V lost 5 bases, and 6 bases had no gene match. CDR3: CASSVPGTAGNTIYF. The CDR3 nucleotides are TGTGCCAGCAGCGTGCCCGGGACAGCTGGAAACACCATATATTTT.

The genes are TRBV5-1 and TRBJ2-5; D not resolved. The CDR3 is made up of 14 amino acids. Germline V CDR1 and CDR2: SGHRS, YFSETQ. V was pared by 0 bases and J by 2 bases, with 8 bases between. For the CDR3, the DNA is TGCGCCAGCAGCTTGGATTTCGGGCAAGAGACCCAGTACTTC. This sequence encodes CASSLDFGQETQYF.

The CDR3: CASGSGGHYEQYF. The CDR3 DNA follows: TGCGCCAGCGGTAGCGGGGGGCATTACGAGCAGTACTTC. The chain joins TRBV10-2 to TRBJ2-7; 10 nucleotides match TRBD2. In germline, CDR1 is WSHSY, CDR2 SAAADI. The CDR3 loop spans 13 amino acids. J gave up 4 bases and V 8 bases, and 5 bases lay outside the gene matches.

CDR3 DNA sequence: TGTGCCAGCAGTTACTCGGCTGGGGGCGCGTCCTACGAGCAGTACTTC. It translates to CASSYSAGGASYEQYF. V is TRBV6-5 and J is TRBJ2-7, with D possibly TRBD1 on 6 matching bases. CDR3 length: 16 amino acids. Trimming pared 0 bases from V and 1 base from J, leaving 13 bases between. Germline CDR1 and CDR2: MNHEY and SVGAGI.

The chain uses TRBV28 and TRBJ1-2; the match to TRBD1 covers 7 bases. The V gene's germline CDR1 is MDHEN and CDR2 SYDVKM. The V and J ends lost 3 bases and 2 bases, in that order; junction bases with no gene match: 9. This CDR3 is 16 amino acids long. The CDR3 loop reads CASSFGTGDKNYGYTF. The CDR3 region has the DNA TGTGCCAGCAGTTTCGGTACAGGGGATAAAAACTATGGCTACACCTTC.

The chain joins TRBV27 to TRBJ2-3, with 8 bases fitting TRBD2. The CDR3 has 17 residues. V shed 5 bases and J 2 bases; nucleotides not matched to a gene: 12. CDR1 and CDR2 from the germline V gene are MNHEY and SMNVEV (reference sequence). CDR3 DNA sequence: TGTGCCAGCAGTCCCCTCACGTCTAGCGGGTCCACAGATACGCAGTATTTT. This gives the protein CASSPLTSSGSTDTQYF.

This chain joins TRBV5-1 and TRBJ1-1; 7 nucleotides align to TRBD1. V was clipped by 1 base and J by 5 bases; unmatched bases: 8. Germline V gene data show CDR1 as SGHRS and CDR2 as YFSETQ. The CDR3 extends over 15 amino acids. The chain's CDR3 is CASSLRPGGWTEAFF. DNA for the CDR3: TGCGCCAGCAGCTTGAGGCCAGGGGGTTGGACTGAAGCTTTCTTT.

The rearrangement uses TRBV6-5 and TRBJ1-2; 7 nucleotides align to TRBD1. CDR1 and CDR2 (germline): MNHEY, SVGAGI. The CDR3 contains 14 residues. V was pared by 6 bases and J by 4 bases, with 8 bases of the junction left unmatched. CDR3 bases: TGTGCCAGCAGAAAAGGGGGCGCGGTCTATGGCTACACCTTC. As protein: CASRKGGAVYGYTF.

The rearrangement joins TRBV30 to TRBJ1-1, with D possibly TRBD1 on 6 matching bases. The germline V gene has CDR1 GTSNPN and CDR2 SVGIG (reference sequence). V lost 2 bases, J lost 2 bases, and 18 bases lay in between. The CDR3 contains 16 residues. CDR3: CAWSPPGRGVNTEAFF. In DNA form, the CDR3 reads TGTGCCTGGAGTCCCCCCGGCAGGGGTGTTAACACTGAAGCTTTCTTT.

The chain recombines TRBV3-1 (or the pseudogene TRBV3-2) with TRBJ2-7; 9 bases agree with TRBD1. In germline, CDR1 is LGHDT, CDR2 YNNKEL (reference sequence). This CDR3 is 16 amino acids long. The V gene end was trimmed by 4 bases and the J gene end by 2 bases; junction bases not matched to a gene: 9. CDR3 sequence: CASSPGQGILTYEQYF. In DNA form, the CDR3 reads TGTGCCAGCAGCCCCGGACAGGGGATATTGACCTACGAGCAGTACTTC.

This sequence joins TRBV15 and TRBJ2-7, with 7 positions matching TRBD2. The CDR3 sequence is 15 residues long. CDR1 and CDR2 from the germline V gene are LNHNV and YYDKDF (reference sequence). The V and J ends lost 5 bases and 4 bases, in that order; junction bases with no gene match: 11. CDR3 loop: CATSVAGAGTYEQYF. DNA of the CDR3: TGTGCCACCAGCGTGGCGGGAGCGGGGACTTACGAGCAGTACTTC.

The chain couples TRBV27 to TRBJ1-6; 8 bases are a match to TRBD1. CDR1 is MNHEY and CDR2 is SMNVEV in the germline V gene (reference sequence). The J segment lost 10 bases and the V segment lost 6 bases, leaving 8 bases of the junction unmatched. This CDR3 region has 14 residues. The CDR3 region is CASSPDRVTSPLHF. CDR3 sequence (DNA): TGTGCCAGCAGCCCGGACAGGGTGACCTCACCCCTCCACTTT.

The chain links TRBV19 to TRBJ1-6; 7 bases agree with TRBD1. This CDR3 is built from 16 residues. Losses at the gene ends were 5 bases for V and 8 bases for J; bases not matched to a gene: 12. Germline V gives CDR1 LNHDA, CDR2 SQIVND (reference sequence). CDR3 protein: CASSVQTGFKDSPLHF. CDR3 nucleotides: TGTGCCAGTAGTGTACAGACAGGGTTTAAGGATTCACCCCTCCACTTT. The variable domain in full, completed from reference TRBV19 and TRBJ1-6, reads DGGITQSPKYLFRKEGQNVTLSCEQNLNHDAMYWYRQDPGQGLRLIYYSQIVNDFQKGDIAEGYSVSREKKESFPLTVTSAQKNPTAFYLCASSVQTGFKDSPLHFGNGTRLTVT.

The chain has TRBV6-2 or TRBV6-3 and TRBJ2-2; weak D call: TRBD2 (5 bases). There are 15 residues in the CDR3. Germline CDR1 MNHEY, CDR2 SVGEGT. V was cut by 3 bases and J by 6 bases, with 14 bases left in between. The CDR3: CASSYTRLNPGELFF. CDR3 bases: TGTGCCAGCAGTTATACCAGACTAAACCCCGGGGAGCTGTTTTTT.